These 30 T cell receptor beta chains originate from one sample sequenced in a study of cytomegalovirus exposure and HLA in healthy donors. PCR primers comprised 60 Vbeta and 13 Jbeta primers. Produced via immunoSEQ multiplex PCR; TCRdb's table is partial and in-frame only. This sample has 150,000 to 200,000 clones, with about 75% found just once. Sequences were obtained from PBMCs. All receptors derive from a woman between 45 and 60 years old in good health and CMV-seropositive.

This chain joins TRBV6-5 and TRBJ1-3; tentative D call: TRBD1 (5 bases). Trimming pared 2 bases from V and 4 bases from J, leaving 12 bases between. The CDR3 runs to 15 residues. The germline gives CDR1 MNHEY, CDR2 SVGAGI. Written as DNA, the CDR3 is TGTGCCAGCAGTTACCAGGGAACAACAGGAAACACCATATATTTT. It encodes CASSYQGTTGNTIYF.

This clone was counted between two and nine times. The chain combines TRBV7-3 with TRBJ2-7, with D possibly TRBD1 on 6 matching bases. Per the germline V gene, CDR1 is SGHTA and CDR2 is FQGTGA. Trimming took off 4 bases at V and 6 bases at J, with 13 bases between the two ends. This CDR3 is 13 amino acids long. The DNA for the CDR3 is TGTGCCAGCAGCTCCCAAACAGGGACCGAGCAGTACTTC. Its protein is CASSSQTGTEQYF.

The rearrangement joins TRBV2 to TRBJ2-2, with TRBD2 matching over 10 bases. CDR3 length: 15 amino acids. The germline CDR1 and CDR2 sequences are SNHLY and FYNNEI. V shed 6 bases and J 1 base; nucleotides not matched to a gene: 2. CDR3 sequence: CASRIAGGNTGELFF. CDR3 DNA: TGTGCCAGCAGGATAGCGGGGGGGAACACCGGGGAGCTGTTTTTT.

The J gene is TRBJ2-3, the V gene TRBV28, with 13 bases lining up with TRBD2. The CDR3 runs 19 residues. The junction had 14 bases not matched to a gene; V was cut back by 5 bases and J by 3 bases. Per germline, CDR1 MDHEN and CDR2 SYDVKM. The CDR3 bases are TGTGCCAGCAGTCCCACCGGGACTAGCGGGGAACGTATAACAGATACGCAGTATTTT. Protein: CASSPTGTSGERITDTQYF.

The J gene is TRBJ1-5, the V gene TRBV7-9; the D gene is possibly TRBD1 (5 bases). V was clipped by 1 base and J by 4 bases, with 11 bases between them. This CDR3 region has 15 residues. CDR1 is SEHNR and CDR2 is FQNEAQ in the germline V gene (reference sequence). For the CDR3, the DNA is TGTGCCAGCAGCTTAGACGGCCAGGGAAATCAGCCCCAGCATTTT. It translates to CASSLDGQGNQPQHF.

The CDR3 DNA is TGTGCCAGCAGCCTCACCCAGGGGGTTGGAGGCTACACCTTC. As protein: CASSLTQGVGGYTF. The chain combines TRBV6-5 with TRBJ1-2; 7 nucleotides match TRBD1. CDR1 MNHEY and CDR2 SVGAGI come from the germline V gene. There are 14 residues in the CDR3. J lost 8 bases, V lost 6 bases, and 12 bases had no gene match.

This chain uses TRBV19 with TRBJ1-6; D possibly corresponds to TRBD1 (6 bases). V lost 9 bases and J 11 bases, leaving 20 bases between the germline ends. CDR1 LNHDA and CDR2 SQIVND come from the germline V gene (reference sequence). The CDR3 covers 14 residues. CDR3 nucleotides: TGTGCCAGCAGAAAACAGGGTGGTGAGACACCCCTCCACTTT. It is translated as CASRKQGGETPLHF.

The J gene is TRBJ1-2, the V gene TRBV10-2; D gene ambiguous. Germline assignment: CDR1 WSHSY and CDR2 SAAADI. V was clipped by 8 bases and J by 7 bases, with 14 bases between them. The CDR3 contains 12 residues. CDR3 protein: CASRGFLGGYTF. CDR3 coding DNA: TGCGCCAGCCGGGGATTCCTCGGTGGCTACACCTTC.

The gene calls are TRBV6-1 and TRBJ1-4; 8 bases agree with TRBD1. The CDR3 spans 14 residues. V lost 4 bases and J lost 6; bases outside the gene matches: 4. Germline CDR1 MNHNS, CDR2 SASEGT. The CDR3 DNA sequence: TGTGCCAGCAGTGCAGACAGGGGACATGAAAAACTGTTTTTT. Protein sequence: CASSADRGHEKLFF.

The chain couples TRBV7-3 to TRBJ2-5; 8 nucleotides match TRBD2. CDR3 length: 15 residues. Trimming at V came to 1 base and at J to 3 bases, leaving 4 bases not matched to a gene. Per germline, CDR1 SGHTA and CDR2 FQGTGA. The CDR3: CASSLMAGGKETQYF. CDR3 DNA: TGTGCCAGCAGCTTAATGGCGGGGGGAAAAGAGACCCAGTACTTC.

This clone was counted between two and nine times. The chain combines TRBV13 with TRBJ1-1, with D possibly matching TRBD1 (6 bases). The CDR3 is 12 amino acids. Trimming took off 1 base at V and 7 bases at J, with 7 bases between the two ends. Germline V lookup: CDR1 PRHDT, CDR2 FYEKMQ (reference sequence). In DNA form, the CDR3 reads TGTGCCAGCAGCTTAGAACAGGGTGAAGCTTTCTTT. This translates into CASSLEQGEAFF.

CDR3: CASSLGTGGATNEKLFF. As DNA, the CDR3 is TGCGCCAGCAGCTTGGGGACAGGGGGTGCAACTAATGAAAAACTGTTTTTT. The chain combines TRBV5-1 with TRBJ1-4; 10 bases fit TRBD1. The CDR3 is 17 residues long. J was trimmed by 0 bases and V by 0 bases; bases with no gene match: 2. The germline V gene has CDR1 SGHRS and CDR2 YFSETQ.

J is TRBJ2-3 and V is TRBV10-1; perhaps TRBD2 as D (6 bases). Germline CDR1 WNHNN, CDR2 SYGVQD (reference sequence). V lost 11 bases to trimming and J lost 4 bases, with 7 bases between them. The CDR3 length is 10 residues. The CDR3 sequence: CAGGSDTQYF. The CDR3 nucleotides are TGCGCCGGGGGGTCAGATACGCAGTATTTT.

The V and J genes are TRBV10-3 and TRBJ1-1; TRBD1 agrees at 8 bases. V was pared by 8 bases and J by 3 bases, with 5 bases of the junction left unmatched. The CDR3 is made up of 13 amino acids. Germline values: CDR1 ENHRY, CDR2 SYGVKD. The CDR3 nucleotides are TGTGCCATCCGAGACAGGGGCGACACTGAAGCTTTCTTT. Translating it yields CAIRDRGDTEAFF.

This CDR3 is CASSSTGEDGYTF. Here the CDR3 DNA reads TGTGCCAGCAGCTCCACAGGGGAGGATGGCTACACCTTC. The rearrangement joins TRBV5-4 to TRBJ1-2; the match to TRBD1 covers 7 bases. CDR3 length equals 13 residues. Trimming at V came to 3 bases and at J to 6 bases, leaving 5 bases not matched to a gene. Germline values: CDR1 SGHNT, CDR2 YYREEE (reference sequence).

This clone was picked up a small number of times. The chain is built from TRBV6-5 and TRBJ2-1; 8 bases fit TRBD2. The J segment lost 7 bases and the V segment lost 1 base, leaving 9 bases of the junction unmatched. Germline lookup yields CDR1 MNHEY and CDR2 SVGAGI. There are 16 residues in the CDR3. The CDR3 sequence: CASSYLAPGGYNEQFF. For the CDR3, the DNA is TGTGCCAGCAGTTACTTGGCTCCGGGGGGGTATAATGAGCAGTTCTTC.

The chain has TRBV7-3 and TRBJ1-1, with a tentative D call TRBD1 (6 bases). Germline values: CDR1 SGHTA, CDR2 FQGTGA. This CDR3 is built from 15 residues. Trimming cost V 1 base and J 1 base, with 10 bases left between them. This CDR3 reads CASSLIPGANTEAFF. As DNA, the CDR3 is TGTGCCAGCAGCTTAATTCCAGGGGCGAACACTGAAGCTTTCTTT. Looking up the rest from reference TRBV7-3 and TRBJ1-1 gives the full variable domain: GAGVSQTPSNKVTEKGKYVELRCDPISGHTALYWYRQSLGQGPEFLIYFQGTGAADDSGLPNDRFFAVRPEGSVSTLKIQRTERGDSAVYLCASSLIPGANTEAFFGQGTRLTVV.

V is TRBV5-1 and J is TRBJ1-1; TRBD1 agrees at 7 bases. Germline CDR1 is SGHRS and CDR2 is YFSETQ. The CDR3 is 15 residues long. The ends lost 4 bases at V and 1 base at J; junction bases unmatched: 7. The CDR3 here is CASSLWDSQNTEAFF. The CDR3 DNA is TGCGCCAGCAGCCTGTGGGACAGCCAGAACACTGAAGCTTTCTTT. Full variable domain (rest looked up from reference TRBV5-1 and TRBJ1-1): KAGVTQTPRYLIKTRGQQVTLSCSPISGHRSVSWYQQTPGQGLQFLFEYFSETQRNKGNFPGRFSGRQFSNSRSEMNVSTLELGDSALYLCASSLWDSQNTEAFFGQGTRLTVV.

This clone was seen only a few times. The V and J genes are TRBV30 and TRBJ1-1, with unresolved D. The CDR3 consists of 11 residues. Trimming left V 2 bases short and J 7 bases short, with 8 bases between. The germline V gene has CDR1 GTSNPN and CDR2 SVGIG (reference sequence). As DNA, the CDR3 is TGTGCCTGGAGTCAGGACTGTGAAGCTTTCTTT. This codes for CAWSQDCEAFF.

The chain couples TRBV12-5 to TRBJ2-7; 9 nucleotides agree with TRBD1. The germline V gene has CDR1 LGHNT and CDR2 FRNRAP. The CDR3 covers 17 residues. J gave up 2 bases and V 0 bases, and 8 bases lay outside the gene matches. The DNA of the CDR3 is TGTGCTAGTGGTTTGGTAAACAGGGGGCGCGATCCCTACGAGCAGTACTTC. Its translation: CASGLVNRGRDPYEQYF.

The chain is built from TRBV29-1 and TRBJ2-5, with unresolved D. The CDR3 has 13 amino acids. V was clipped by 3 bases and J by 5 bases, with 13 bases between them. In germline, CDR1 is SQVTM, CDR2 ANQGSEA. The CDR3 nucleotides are TGCAGCGTTGATATGTTGACTGGGGAGACCCAGTACTTC. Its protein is CSVDMLTGETQYF. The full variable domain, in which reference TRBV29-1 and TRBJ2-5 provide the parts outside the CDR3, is SAVISQKPSRDICQRGTSLTIQCQVDSQVTMMFWYRQQPGQSLTLIATANQGSEATYESGFVIDKFPISRPNLTFSTLTVSNMSPEDSSIYLCSVDMLTGETQYFGPGTRLLVL.

The CDR3 DNA sequence: TGTGCCAGCAGAACCGGCACAGAGAATTCACCCCTCCACTTT. The encoded protein is CASRTGTENSPLHF. V usage is TRBV25-1 and J usage is TRBJ1-6, with D uncertain. V was cut by 6 bases and J by 7 bases, with 13 bases left in between. Germline V CDR1 and CDR2: MGHDK, SYGVNS. The CDR3 has 14 residues. Using reference TRBV25-1 and TRBJ1-6 for the parts outside the CDR3, the full variable domain is EADIYQTPRYLVIGTGKKITLECSQTMGHDKMYWYQQDPGMELHLIHYSYGVNSTEKGDLSSESTVSRIRTEHFPLTLESARPSHTSQYLCASRTGTENSPLHFGNGTRLTVT.

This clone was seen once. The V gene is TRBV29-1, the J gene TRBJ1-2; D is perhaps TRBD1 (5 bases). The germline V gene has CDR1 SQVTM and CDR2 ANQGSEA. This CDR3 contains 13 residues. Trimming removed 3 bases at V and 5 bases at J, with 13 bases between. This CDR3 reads CSVEPGVEYGYTF. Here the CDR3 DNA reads TGCAGCGTTGAGCCGGGGGTAGAGTATGGCTACACCTTC. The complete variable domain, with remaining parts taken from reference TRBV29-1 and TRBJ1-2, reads SAVISQKPSRDICQRGTSLTIQCQVDSQVTMMFWYRQQPGQSLTLIATANQGSEATYESGFVIDKFPISRPNLTFSTLTVSNMSPEDSSIYLCSVEPGVEYGYTFGSGTRLTVV.

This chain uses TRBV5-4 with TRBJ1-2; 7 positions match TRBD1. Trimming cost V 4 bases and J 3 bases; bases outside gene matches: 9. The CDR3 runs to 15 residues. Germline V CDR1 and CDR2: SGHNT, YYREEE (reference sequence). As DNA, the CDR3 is TGTGCCAGCAGCCAAGCAGGGGGTTTGGACTATGGCTACACCTTC. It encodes CASSQAGGLDYGYTF.

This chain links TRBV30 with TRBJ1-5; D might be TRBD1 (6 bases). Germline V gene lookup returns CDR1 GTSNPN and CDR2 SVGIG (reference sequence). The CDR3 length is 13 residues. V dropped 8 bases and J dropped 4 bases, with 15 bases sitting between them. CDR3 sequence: CAGSGQLNQPQHF. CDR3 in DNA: TGTGCCGGAAGCGGACAGTTGAATCAGCCCCAGCATTTT. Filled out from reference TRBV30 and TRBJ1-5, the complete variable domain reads SQTIHQWPATLVQPVGSPLSLECTVEGTSNPNLYWYRQAAGRGLQLLFYSVGIGQISSEVPQNLSASRPQDRQFILSSKKLLLSDSGFYLCAGSGQLNQPQHFGDGTRLSIL.

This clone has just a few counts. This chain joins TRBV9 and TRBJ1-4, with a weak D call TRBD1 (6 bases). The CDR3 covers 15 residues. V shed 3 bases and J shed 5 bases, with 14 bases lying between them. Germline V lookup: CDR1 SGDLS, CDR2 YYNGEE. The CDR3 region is CASSGPGTRNEKLFF. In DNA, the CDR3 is TGTGCCAGCAGCGGCCCCGGGACAAGAAATGAAAAACTGTTTTTT. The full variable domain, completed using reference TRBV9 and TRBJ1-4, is DSGVTQTPKHLITATGQRVTLRCSPRSGDLSVYWYQQSLDQGLQFLIQYYNGEERAKGNILERFSAQQFPDLHSELNLSSLELGDSALYFCASSGPGTRNEKLFFGSGTQLSVL.

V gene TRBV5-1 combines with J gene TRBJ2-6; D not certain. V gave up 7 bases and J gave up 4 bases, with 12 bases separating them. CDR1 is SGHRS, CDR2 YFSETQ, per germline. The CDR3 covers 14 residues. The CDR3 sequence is CASAVGSGANVLTF. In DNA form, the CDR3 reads TGCGCCAGCGCTGTTGGCTCCGGGGCCAACGTCCTGACTTTC.

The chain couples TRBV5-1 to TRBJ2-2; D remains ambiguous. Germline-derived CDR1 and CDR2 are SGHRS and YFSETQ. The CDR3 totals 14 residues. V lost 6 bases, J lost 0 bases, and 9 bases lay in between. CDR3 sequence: CASTETSNTGELFF. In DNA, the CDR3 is TGCGCCAGCACGGAGACCTCGAACACCGGGGAGCTGTTTTTT.

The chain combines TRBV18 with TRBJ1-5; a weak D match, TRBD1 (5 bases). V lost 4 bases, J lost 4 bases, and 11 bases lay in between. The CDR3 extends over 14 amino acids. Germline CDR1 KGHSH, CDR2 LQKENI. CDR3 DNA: TGTGCCAGCTCACGGGAGGGGCGAAATCAGCCCCAGCATTTT. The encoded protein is CASSREGRNQPQHF.

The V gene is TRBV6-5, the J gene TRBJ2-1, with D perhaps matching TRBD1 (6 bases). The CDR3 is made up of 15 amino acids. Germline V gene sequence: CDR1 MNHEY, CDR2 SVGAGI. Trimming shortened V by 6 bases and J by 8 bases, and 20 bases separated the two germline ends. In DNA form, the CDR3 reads TGTGCCAGCAGCTACGGATTGAACAGGGACGATGAGCAGTTCTTC. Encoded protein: CASSYGLNRDDEQFF.